This T cell receptor (beta chain) was found in a study of blood T cell repertoires in COVID-19. About the study: Sites across the United States, Italy and Spain contributed samples from acute and convalescent COVID-19. PBMCs, B-cell-depleted T cells, or T cells were the source of the cDNA or gDNA that made up the material.

The CDR3 has 11 residues if both end residues are counted. In the authors' methods: Reference gene primer amplification gave nucleated cell count estimates. TCRdb's copy holds only in-frame clones and misses some; the assay was immunoSEQ multiplex PCR. V and J calls plus clone size are reproduced from that table; the DNA served to infer D and trimming. This table has about 190,000 clones, around 86% appearing once. In the case of this clone: The DNA is left out, because the CDR3 cannot be placed on it with certainty; the CDR3 is given as TCRdb lists it.

The V and J genes are TRBV12-3 or TRBV12-4 and TRBJ1-2; TRBD1 is the table's D call, not checked against the DNA. The sample was peripheral blood. The receptor's source is a man aged 35 to 55 with acute or convalescent COVID-19. CDR3: CASSFGPGPTF.